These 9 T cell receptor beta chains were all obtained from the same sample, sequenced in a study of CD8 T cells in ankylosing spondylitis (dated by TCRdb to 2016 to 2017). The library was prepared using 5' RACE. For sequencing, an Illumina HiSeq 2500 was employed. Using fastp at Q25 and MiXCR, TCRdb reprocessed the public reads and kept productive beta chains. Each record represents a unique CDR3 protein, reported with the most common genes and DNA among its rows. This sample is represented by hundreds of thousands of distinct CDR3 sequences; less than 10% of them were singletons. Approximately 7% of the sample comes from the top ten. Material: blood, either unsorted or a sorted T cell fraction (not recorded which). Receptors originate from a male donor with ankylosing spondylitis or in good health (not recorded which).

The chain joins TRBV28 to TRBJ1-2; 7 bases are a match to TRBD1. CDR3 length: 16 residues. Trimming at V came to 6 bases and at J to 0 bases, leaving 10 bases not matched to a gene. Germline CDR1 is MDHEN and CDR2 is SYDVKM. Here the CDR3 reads CASSRGAGGPNYGYTF. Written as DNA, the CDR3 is TGTGCCAGCAGCCGCGGGGCAGGGGGGCCTAACTATGGCTACACCTTC.

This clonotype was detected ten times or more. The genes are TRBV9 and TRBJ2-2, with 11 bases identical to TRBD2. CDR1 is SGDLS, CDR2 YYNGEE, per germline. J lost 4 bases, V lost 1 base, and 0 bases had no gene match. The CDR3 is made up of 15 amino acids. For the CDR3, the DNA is TGTGCCAGCAGCGTACTAGCGGGGGGCACCGGGGAGCTGTTTTTT. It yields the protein CASSVLAGGTGELFF.

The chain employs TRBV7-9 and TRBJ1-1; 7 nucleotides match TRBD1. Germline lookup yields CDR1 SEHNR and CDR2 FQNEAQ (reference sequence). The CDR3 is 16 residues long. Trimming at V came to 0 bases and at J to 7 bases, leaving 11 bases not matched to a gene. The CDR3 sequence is CASSLAQTGSYLEAFF. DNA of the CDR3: TGTGCCAGCAGCTTAGCCCAGACAGGGAGTTACCTTGAAGCTTTCTTT.

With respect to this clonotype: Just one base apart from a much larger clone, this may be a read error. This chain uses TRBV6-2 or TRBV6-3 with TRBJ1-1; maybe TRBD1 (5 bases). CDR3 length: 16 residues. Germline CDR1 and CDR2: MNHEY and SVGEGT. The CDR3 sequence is CASSYNARPADTDAFF. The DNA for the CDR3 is TGTGCCAGCAGTTACAACGCCCGGCCGGCGGACACTGATGCTTTCTTT.

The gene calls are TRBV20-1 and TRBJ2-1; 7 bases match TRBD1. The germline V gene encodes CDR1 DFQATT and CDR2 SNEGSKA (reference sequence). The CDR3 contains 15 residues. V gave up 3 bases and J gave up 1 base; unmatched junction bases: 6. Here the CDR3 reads CSASHRGASYNEQFF. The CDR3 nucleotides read TGCAGTGCTAGCCACAGGGGTGCGTCCTACAATGAGCAGTTCTTC.

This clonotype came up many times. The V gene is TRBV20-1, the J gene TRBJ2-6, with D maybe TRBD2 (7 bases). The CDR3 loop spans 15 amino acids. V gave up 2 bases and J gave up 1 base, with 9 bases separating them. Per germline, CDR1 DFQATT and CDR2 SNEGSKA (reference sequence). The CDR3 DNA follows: TGCAGTGCTAGAAAGGGGGGGTCTGGGGCCAACGTCCTGACTTTC. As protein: CSARKGGSGANVLTF.

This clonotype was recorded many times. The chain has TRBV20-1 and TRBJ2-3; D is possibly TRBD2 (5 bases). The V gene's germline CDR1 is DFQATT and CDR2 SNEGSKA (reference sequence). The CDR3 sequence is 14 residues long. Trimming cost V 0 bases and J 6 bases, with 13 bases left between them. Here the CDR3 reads CSARDFGAADTQYF. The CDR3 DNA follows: TGCAGTGCTAGAGATTTCGGAGCGGCGGATACGCAGTATTTT.

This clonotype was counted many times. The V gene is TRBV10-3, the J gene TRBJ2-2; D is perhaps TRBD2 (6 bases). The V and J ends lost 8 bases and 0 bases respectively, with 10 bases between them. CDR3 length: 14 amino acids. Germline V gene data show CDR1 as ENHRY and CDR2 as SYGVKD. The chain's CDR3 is CAIAGRANTGELFF. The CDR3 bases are TGTGCCATCGCGGGAAGGGCGAACACCGGGGAGCTGTTTTTT.

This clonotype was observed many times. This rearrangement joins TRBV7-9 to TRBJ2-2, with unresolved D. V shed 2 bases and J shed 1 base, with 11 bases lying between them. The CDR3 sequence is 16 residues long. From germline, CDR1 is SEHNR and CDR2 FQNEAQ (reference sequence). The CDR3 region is CASSLLRRVNTGELFF. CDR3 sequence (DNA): TGTGCCAGCAGCTTATTGCGTCGGGTGAACACCGGGGAGCTGTTTTTT.